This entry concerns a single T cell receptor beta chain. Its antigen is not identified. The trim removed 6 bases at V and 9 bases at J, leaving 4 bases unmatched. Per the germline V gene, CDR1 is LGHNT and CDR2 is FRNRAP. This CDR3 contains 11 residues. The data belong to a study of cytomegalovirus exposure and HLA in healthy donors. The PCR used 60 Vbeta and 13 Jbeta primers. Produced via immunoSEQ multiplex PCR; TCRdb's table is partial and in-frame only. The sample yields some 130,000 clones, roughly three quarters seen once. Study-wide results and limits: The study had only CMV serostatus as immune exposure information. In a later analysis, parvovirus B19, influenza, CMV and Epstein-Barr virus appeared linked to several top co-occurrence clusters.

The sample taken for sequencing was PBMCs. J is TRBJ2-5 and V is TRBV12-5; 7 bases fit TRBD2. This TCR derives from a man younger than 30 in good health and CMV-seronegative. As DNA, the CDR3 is TGTGCTAGTGGCCCCCGGGAGGCCCAGTACTTC. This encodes CASGPREAQYF.